The TCR beta chain under discussion was sequenced for a study of T cell responses to AZD1222 COVID-19 vaccine. J gave up 1 base and V 5 bases, and 11 bases lay outside the gene matches. In germline, CDR1 is LGHDT, CDR2 YNNKEL (reference sequence). The CDR3 totals 19 residues. The data were produced by immunoSEQ multiplex PCR, yet TCRdb's version contains in-frame clones alone and is incomplete. The top ten hold around 1% of the sample, which has under 250,000 clones, around 93% seen once. As to this clone: Antigen unknown.

General study points: Repertoire samples came only from after the peak T cell response. The number of AZD1222 recipients seropositive at baseline was only 6 or 7. Receipt of two AZD1222 doses was followed by a rise in Spike-specific TCR breadth and depth.

V and J are TRBV3-1 (or the pseudogene TRBV3-2) and TRBJ2-3, with 14 bases identical to TRBD2. This material consisted of peripheral blood, taken on day 0 of MenACWY control vaccination. The sequence was collected from an adult in good health. The CDR3 bases are TGTGCCAGCAGCGCGACCTCCGGGACTAGCGGGGGCCGCACAGATACGCAGTATTTT. This gives the protein CASSATSGTSGGRTDTQYF.